This is a list of T cell receptor beta chains from one sample in a study of cytomegalovirus exposure and HLA in healthy donors. Here immunoSEQ multiplex PCR was the method, and the copy in TCRdb shows in-frame clones only, minus some. The sample consists of 150,000 to 200,000 clones, about four fifths of them appearing once. Sequenced: PBMCs. The receptor source for this set is a girl between 5 and 17 years old in good health and CMV-seropositive. Both conserved end residues are part of each CDR3. A D gene is named only where the DNA matches it firmly. Some rows mark clone size as missing; the rest say once, few, many or name a class of expanded clone.

CDR3 protein: CASSASGAEAFF
CDR3 DNA: TGTGCCAGCAGCGCATCAGGCGCTGAAGCTTTCTTT
D gene: NA
J gene: TRBJ1-1
clone size: NA
V gene: TRBV11-3

CDR3 protein: CATSRDQEAFYGYTF
CDR3 DNA: TGTGCCACCAGCAGAGATCAAGAAGCCTTCTATGGCTACACCTTC
D gene: NA
J gene: TRBJ1-2
clone size: NA
V gene: TRBV15

CDR3 protein: CASSLALRGGLYNEQFF
CDR3 DNA: TGCGCCAGCAGCTTGGCCCTGCGGGGGGGCCTCTACAATGAGCAGTTCTTC
D gene: TRBD2
J gene: TRBJ2-1
clone size: NA
V gene: TRBV5-1

CDR3 protein: CASSYISGNGYTF
CDR3 DNA: TGTGCCAGCAGCTATATCTCAGGGAATGGCTACACCTTC
D gene: NA
J gene: TRBJ1-2
clone size: few
V gene: TRBV25-1

CDR3 protein: CALAENYGYTF
CDR3 DNA: TGTGCCCTGGCGGAAAACTATGGCTACACCTTC
D gene: NA
J gene: TRBJ1-2
clone size: NA
V gene: TRBV30

CDR3 protein: CASSYNRGQDGYTF
CDR3 DNA: TGTGCCAGCAGTTATAACAGGGGGCAAGATGGCTACACCTTC
D gene: TRBD1
J gene: TRBJ1-2
clone size: NA
V gene: TRBV6-1

CDR3 protein: CASSEVRENSRQYF
CDR3 DNA: TGTGCCAGCAGTGAAGTCCGAGAAAACTCCCGCCAGTACTTC
D gene: NA
J gene: TRBJ2-7
clone size: NA
V gene: TRBV6-1

CDR3 protein: CIPFMNTEAFF
CDR3 DNA: TGCATTCCCTTTATGAACACTGAAGCTTTCTTT
D gene: NA
J gene: TRBJ1-1
clone size: NA
V gene: TRBV20-1

CDR3 protein: CASSIQADNEKLFF
CDR3 DNA: TGTGCCAGTAGTATACAGGCAGATAATGAAAAACTGTTTTTT
D gene: NA
J gene: TRBJ1-4
clone size: once
V gene: TRBV19

CDR3 protein: CASSVGGATNEKLFF
CDR3 DNA: TGTGCCAGCAGCGTAGGAGGTGCAACTAATGAAAAACTGTTTTTT
D gene: NA
J gene: TRBJ1-4
clone size: once
V gene: TRBV9

CDR3 protein: CASSSVAKNIQYF
CDR3 DNA: TGTGCCAGCAGCTCGGTAGCCAAAAACATTCAGTACTTC
D gene: NA
J gene: TRBJ2-4
clone size: once
V gene: TRBV13

CDR3 protein: CASSQRQGALNEQFF
CDR3 DNA: TGTGCCAGCAGCCAGCGACAGGGGGCCCTCAATGAGCAGTTCTTC
D gene: TRBD1
J gene: TRBJ2-1
clone size: once
V gene: TRBV14

CDR3 protein: CASSPRGGTEAFF
CDR3 DNA: TGTGCCAGCAGCCCCCGGGGGGGCACTGAAGCTTTCTTT
D gene: NA
J gene: TRBJ1-1
clone size: NA
V gene: TRBV7-9

CDR3 protein: CASSELWDSRYSNQPQHF
CDR3 DNA: TGTGCCAGCAGTGAACTTTGGGACAGCCGTTATAGCAATCAGCCCCAGCATTTT
D gene: TRBD1
J gene: TRBJ1-5
clone size: NA
V gene: TRBV6-1

CDR3 protein: CASSGGEVDRKYGYTF
CDR3 DNA: TGTGCCAGTAGTGGGGGAGAAGTAGACAGGAAATATGGCTACACCTTC
D gene: NA
J gene: TRBJ1-2
clone size: NA
V gene: TRBV19

CDR3 protein: CASSQTRGRGNTIYF
CDR3 DNA: TGTGCCAGCAGCCAGACCAGGGGGCGCGGAAACACCATATATTTT
D gene: TRBD1
J gene: TRBJ1-3
clone size: NA
V gene: TRBV5-4

CDR3 protein: CASSLGGRRGGFEAFF
CDR3 DNA: TGTGCCAGCAGCTTAGGAGGTAGGAGGGGAGGCTTTGAAGCTTTCTTT
D gene: NA
J gene: TRBJ1-1
clone size: NA
V gene: TRBV11-3

CDR3 protein: CASTRQGRVTNEKLFF
CDR3 DNA: TGTGCCAGTACTCGGCAGGGAAGGGTAACTAATGAAAAACTGTTTTTT
D gene: NA
J gene: TRBJ1-4
clone size: NA
V gene: TRBV19

CDR3 protein: CASSVANRPTGGTEAFF
CDR3 DNA: TGTGCCAGCAGCGTAGCCAATCGACCTACAGGGGGCACTGAAGCTTTCTTT
D gene: TRBD1
J gene: TRBJ1-1
clone size: NA
V gene: TRBV9

CDR3 protein: CASSSAGTGGYEQYF
CDR3 DNA: TGTGCCAGCTCGTCAGCTGGGACAGGGGGATACGAGCAGTACTTC
D gene: TRBD1
J gene: TRBJ2-7
clone size: once
V gene: TRBV18

CDR3 protein: CASSQEKEGIRVAFF
CDR3 DNA: TGTGCCAGCAGCCAGGAGAAGGAAGGAATCAGGGTGGCTTTCTTT
D gene: NA
J gene: TRBJ1-1
clone size: NA
V gene: TRBV14

CDR3 protein: CASVPTGTGVYEQYF
CDR3 DNA: TGTGCCAGCGTACCCACCGGGACAGGGGTCTACGAGCAGTACTTC
D gene: TRBD1
J gene: TRBJ2-7
clone size: NA
V gene: TRBV2

CDR3 protein: CAWSQGAGGYTF
CDR3 DNA: TGTGCCTGGTCCCAGGGGGCGGGTGGCTACACCTTC
D gene: TRBD1
J gene: TRBJ1-2
clone size: NA
V gene: TRBV30

CDR3 protein: CASSEFPDSGTDTQYF
CDR3 DNA: TGTGCCAGCAGTGAATTCCCAGACAGCGGCACAGATACGCAGTATTTT
D gene: NA
J gene: TRBJ2-3
clone size: NA
V gene: TRBV6-1

CDR3 protein: CASSQHIRGSSYEQYF
CDR3 DNA: TGTGCCAGCAGCCAGCACATCAGGGGGTCTAGCTACGAGCAGTACTTC
D gene: TRBD1
J gene: TRBJ2-7
clone size: NA
V gene: TRBV14

CDR3 protein: CASSLTASYEQYF
CDR3 DNA: TGTGCCAGCAGTTTGACAGCTTCCTACGAGCAGTACTTC
D gene: NA
J gene: TRBJ2-7
clone size: NA
V gene: TRBV6-5

CDR3 protein: CASSVGGTLTDTQYF
CDR3 DNA: TGTGCCAGCAGCGTTGGGGGGACCCTCACAGATACGCAGTATTTT
D gene: NA
J gene: TRBJ2-3
clone size: NA
V gene: TRBV9

CDR3 protein: CASSLTGKSNQPQHF
CDR3 DNA: TGTGCCAGCAGTCTAACAGGGAAAAGCAATCAGCCCCAGCATTTT
D gene: NA
J gene: TRBJ1-5
clone size: NA
V gene: TRBV28

CDR3 protein: CASRGTGTSYEQYF
CDR3 DNA: TGTGCCAGCAGAGGGACAGGGACCTCCTACGAGCAGTACTTC
D gene: TRBD1
J gene: TRBJ2-7
clone size: NA
V gene: TRBV6-5

CDR3 protein: CASSPKLYYGYTF
CDR3 DNA: TGTGCCAGCTCACCTAAACTATACTATGGCTACACCTTC
D gene: NA
J gene: TRBJ1-2
clone size: NA
V gene: TRBV18

CDR3 protein: CASSLGGGNTDTQYF
CDR3 DNA: TGTGCTAGCAGCTTAGGCGGGGGGAACACAGATACGCAGTATTTT
D gene: TRBD2
J gene: TRBJ2-3
clone size: NA
V gene: TRBV7-7

CDR3 protein: CASSFIRGAYGYTF
CDR3 DNA: TGTGCCAGCAGCTTTATACGGGGGGCCTATGGCTACACCTTC
D gene: NA
J gene: TRBJ1-2
clone size: NA
V gene: TRBV7-8

CDR3 protein: CASSPPSRGETQYF
CDR3 DNA: TGTGCCAGTAGTCCTCCTAGCAGGGGGGAGACCCAGTACTTC
D gene: TRBD1
J gene: TRBJ2-5
clone size: NA
V gene: TRBV19

CDR3 protein: CASSLAGLRGYTF
CDR3 DNA: TGTGCCAGCAGCTTAGCAGGGCTGCGTGGCTACACCTTC
D gene: NA
J gene: TRBJ1-2
clone size: NA
V gene: TRBV7-3

CDR3 protein: CASSRGGEGNTEAFF
CDR3 DNA: TGTGCCAGCAGCCGGGGTGGTGAGGGGAACACTGAAGCTTTCTTT
D gene: NA
J gene: TRBJ1-1
clone size: NA
V gene: TRBV5-6

CDR3 protein: CASSQVTGNSSPLHF
CDR3 DNA: TGCGCCAGCAGCCAGGTGACAGGGAATAGTTCACCCCTCCACTTT
D gene: TRBD1
J gene: TRBJ1-6
clone size: NA
V gene: TRBV4-1

CDR3 protein: CASSIRGQGNSPLHF
CDR3 DNA: TGTGCCAGTAGTATAAGGGGACAGGGTAATTCACCCCTCCACTTT
D gene: TRBD1
J gene: TRBJ1-6
clone size: NA
V gene: TRBV19

CDR3 protein: CASSLGNGVVETQYF
CDR3 DNA: TGCGCCAGCAGCTTGGGGAACGGGGTCGTGGAGACCCAGTACTTC
D gene: NA
J gene: TRBJ2-5
clone size: NA
V gene: TRBV5-1

CDR3 protein: CASSYNRDSRDYGYTF
CDR3 DNA: TGTGCCAGCAGTTACAACCGGGACAGTCGCGACTATGGCTACACCTTC
D gene: TRBD1
J gene: TRBJ1-2
clone size: once
V gene: TRBV6-5

CDR3 protein: CASSLGTSGGTKETQYF
CDR3 DNA: TGTGCCAGCAGCCTCGGGACTAGCGGGGGGACCAAAGAGACCCAGTACTTC
D gene: TRBD2
J gene: TRBJ2-5
clone size: NA
V gene: TRBV7-2

CDR3 protein: CASSPTGYNYGYTF
CDR3 DNA: TGTGCCAGCAGCCCTACGGGGTATAACTATGGCTACACCTTC
D gene: NA
J gene: TRBJ1-2
clone size: NA
V gene: TRBV6-5

CDR3 protein: CASSLDRSRRGYTF
CDR3 DNA: TGTGCCAGCAGCCTCGACAGGTCCCGGCGGGGCTACACCTTC
D gene: NA
J gene: TRBJ1-2
clone size: NA
V gene: TRBV6-5

CDR3 protein: CASRPSGTDTQYF
CDR3 DNA: TGCGCCAGCAGACCCTCGGGGACAGATACGCAGTATTTT
D gene: NA
J gene: TRBJ2-3
clone size: NA
V gene: TRBV10-1

CDR3 protein: CASSFTSGAYF
CDR3 DNA: TGTGCCAGCAGCTTTACTAGCGGGGCCTACTTC
D gene: TRBD2
J gene: TRBJ2-7
clone size: NA
V gene: TRBV7-9

CDR3 protein: CASSQHMGLWDTEAFF
CDR3 DNA: TGTGCCAGCAGCCAACACATGGGACTGTGGGACACTGAAGCTTTCTTT
D gene: NA
J gene: TRBJ1-1
clone size: NA
V gene: TRBV14

CDR3 protein: CSVEDRVGASSQYF
CDR3 DNA: TGCAGCGTTGAAGATCGAGTAGGGGCGTCGAGTCAGTACTTC
D gene: NA
J gene: TRBJ2-4
clone size: NA
V gene: TRBV29-1

CDR3 protein: CASSYSGTGGYEQYF
CDR3 DNA: TGTGCCAGCAGTTATTCCGGGACGGGGGGCTACGAGCAGTACTTC
D gene: TRBD2
J gene: TRBJ2-7
clone size: once
V gene: TRBV6-5

CDR3 protein: CASSLDGQPQHF
CDR3 DNA: TGTGCCAGCAGCTTAGACGGTCAGCCCCAGCATTTT
D gene: NA
J gene: TRBJ1-5
clone size: once
V gene: TRBV7-6

CDR3 protein: CASSEWRLMNTEAFF
CDR3 DNA: TGTGCCAGCAGTGAATGGCGGCTCATGAACACTGAAGCTTTCTTT
D gene: NA
J gene: TRBJ1-1
clone size: NA
V gene: TRBV6-1

CDR3 protein: CASTRTEHTEAFF
CDR3 DNA: TGTGCCAGCACCCGAACAGAACACACTGAAGCTTTCTTT
D gene: NA
J gene: TRBJ1-1
clone size: NA
V gene: TRBV6-5

CDR3 protein: CASSYSQGFPNSPLHF
CDR3 DNA: TGTGCCAGCAGTTATTCCCAGGGTTTTCCTAATTCACCCCTCCACTTT
D gene: NA
J gene: TRBJ1-6
clone size: NA
V gene: TRBV6-5

CDR3 protein: CSVGGTAVYEQYF
CDR3 DNA: TGCAGCGTTGGCGGGACAGCTGTATACGAGCAGTACTTC
D gene: NA
J gene: TRBJ2-7
clone size: NA
V gene: TRBV29-1

CDR3 protein: CASTPRAGGSYEQYF
CDR3 DNA: TGTGCCAGTACCCCCCGGGCAGGGGGCTCCTACGAGCAGTACTTC
D gene: TRBD1
J gene: TRBJ2-7
clone size: NA
V gene: TRBV19

CDR3 protein: CASSVSSNGYNEQFF
CDR3 DNA: TGTGCCAGCAGCGTTTCTAGCAATGGCTACAATGAGCAGTTCTTC
D gene: NA
J gene: TRBJ2-1
clone size: NA
V gene: TRBV9

CDR3 protein: CASSLGTVGPSTEAFF
CDR3 DNA: TGTGCCAGCTCACTTGGGACAGTTGGACCCTCCACTGAAGCTTTCTTT
D gene: TRBD1
J gene: TRBJ1-1
clone size: NA
V gene: TRBV18

CDR3 protein: CASSQGSRGSGYTF
CDR3 DNA: TGTGCCAGCAGCCAAGGTTCTCGAGGATCTGGCTACACCTTC
D gene: NA
J gene: TRBJ1-2
clone size: once
V gene: TRBV14

CDR3 protein: CASSGRIFYGYTF
CDR3 DNA: TGTGCCAGCAGTGGTAGAATCTTCTATGGCTACACCTTC
D gene: NA
J gene: TRBJ1-2
clone size: NA
V gene: TRBV28